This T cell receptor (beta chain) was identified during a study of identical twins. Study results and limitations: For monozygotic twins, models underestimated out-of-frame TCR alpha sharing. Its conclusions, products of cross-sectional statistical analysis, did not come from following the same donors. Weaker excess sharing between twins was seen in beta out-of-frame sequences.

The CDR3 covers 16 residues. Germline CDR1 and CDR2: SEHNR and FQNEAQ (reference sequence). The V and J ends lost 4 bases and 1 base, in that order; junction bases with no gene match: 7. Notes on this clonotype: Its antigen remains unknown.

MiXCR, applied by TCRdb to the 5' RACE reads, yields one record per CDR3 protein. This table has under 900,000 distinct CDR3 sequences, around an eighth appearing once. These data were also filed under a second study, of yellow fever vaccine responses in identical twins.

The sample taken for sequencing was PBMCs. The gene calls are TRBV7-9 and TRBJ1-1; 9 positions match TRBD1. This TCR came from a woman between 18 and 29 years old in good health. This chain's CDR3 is CASSYGQGSSNTEAFF. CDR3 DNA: TGTGCCAGCAGCTACGGACAGGGGTCATCGAACACTGAAGCTTTCTTT.